Each of the 27 T cell receptor beta chains below was sequenced from the same sample in a study of PD-1 blockade in classical Hodgkin lymphoma. The repertoire was sequenced with immunoSEQ multiplex PCR; TCRdb's copy has only in-frame clones and lacks some. The sample has approximately 30,000 clones, roughly nine tenths seen once. Regarding time point: newly diagnosed, previously untreated cHL patient sample. Specimen: peripheral blood mononuclear cells (PBMCs). These receptors were collected from a human donor with classical Hodgkin lymphoma.

CDR3 in DNA: TGTGCCATCAGTGGTGGTTTCTATGGCTACACCTTC. It translates to CAISGGFYGYTF. The V and J genes are TRBV10-3 and TRBJ1-2, with D unresolved. The germline gives CDR1 ENHRY, CDR2 SYGVKD. Deletions cut 4 bases from V and 4 bases from J, with 7 bases between. The CDR3 loop spans 12 amino acids.

The sample holds one count of this clone. The J gene is TRBJ1-1, the V gene TRBV27; 7 bases are shared with TRBD1. V gave up 5 bases and J gave up 3 bases; unmatched junction bases: 9. The CDR3 is made up of 15 amino acids. CDR1 and CDR2 (germline): MNHEY, SMNVEV (reference sequence). For the CDR3, the DNA is TGTGCCAGCAGTCACGGGACAGCCCTAGACACTGAAGCTTTCTTT. The encoded protein is CASSHGTALDTEAFF.

The chain has TRBV7-9 and TRBJ2-5; a possible D gene is TRBD1 (5 bases). Trimming removed 3 bases from V and 1 base from J, with 9 bases in between. Per germline, CDR1 SEHNR and CDR2 FQNEAQ (reference sequence). The CDR3 sequence is 14 residues long. The CDR3: CASSFTTAQETQYF. The CDR3, as DNA: TGTGCCAGCAGCTTTACGACAGCCCAAGAGACCCAGTACTTC.

The chain recombines TRBV7-8 with TRBJ2-5; the match to TRBD1 covers 10 bases. Germline V CDR1 and CDR2: SGHVS, FQNEAQ. The CDR3 contains 16 residues. Losses at the gene ends were 1 base for V and 5 bases for J; bases not matched to a gene: 7. The DNA of the CDR3 is TGTGCCAGCAGCTTAGAAGGGGGACAGGGGAGGGAGACCCAGTACTTC. Translation gives CASSLEGGQGRETQYF.

This clone was seen a handful of times. The chain uses TRBV10-3 and TRBJ2-1; 10 bases line up with TRBD2. The CDR3 totals 14 residues. Germline-derived CDR1 and CDR2 are ENHRY and SYGVKD. V lost 8 bases, J lost 7 bases, and 8 bases stayed unmatched. The CDR3, as DNA: TGTGCCATCGCCAGCGGGAGGGCCGGGAATGAGCAGTTCTTC. This codes for CAIASGRAGNEQFF.

The V and J genes are TRBV5-1 and TRBJ2-1, with D tentatively TRBD1 or TRBD2 (5 bases each). Trimming shortened V by 5 bases and J by 5 bases, and 14 bases separated the two germline ends. From germline, CDR1 is SGHRS and CDR2 YFSETQ. The CDR3 contains 14 residues. The CDR3 here is CASRGDPSNNEQFF. CDR3 nucleotides: TGCGCCAGCAGGGGGGACCCGAGTAACAATGAGCAGTTCTTC.

This chain connects TRBV5-1 to TRBJ1-1; TRBD1 is a possible D gene (5 bases). With 3 bases removed from V and 1 base from J, the gap between germline ends came to 13 bases. CDR1 SGHRS and CDR2 YFSETQ come from the germline V gene. The CDR3 has 15 amino acids. The CDR3 loop reads CASSSPRGTNTEAFF. The DNA for the CDR3 is TGCGCCAGCAGCTCCCCCCGGGGGACGAACACTGAAGCTTTCTTT.

The genes are TRBV28 and TRBJ1-1; maybe TRBD1 (5 bases). Trimming took off 10 bases at V and 2 bases at J, with 14 bases between the two ends. Germline CDR1 is MDHEN and CDR2 is SYDVKM. The CDR3 is 13 residues long. The CDR3 reads CATLGQANTEAFF. The CDR3 bases are TGTGCCACCCTTGGACAAGCTAACACTGAAGCTTTCTTT. The full variable domain, rest sourced from reference TRBV28 and TRBJ1-1, is DVKVTQSSRYLVKRTGEKVFLECVQDMDHENMFWYRQDPGLGLRLIYFSYDVKMKEKGDIPEGYSVSREKKERFSLILESASTNQTSMYLCATLGQANTEAFFGQGTRLTVV.

This clone occurred a few times. The V call is TRBV10-2, the J call TRBJ2-7, with D perhaps matching TRBD1 or TRBD2 (5 bases each). The V end was cut by 10 bases, the J end by 10 bases, with 11 bases between. The CDR3 is made up of 9 amino acids. Germline assignment: CDR1 WSHSY and CDR2 SAAADI. The CDR3 reads CATWGRQYF. The CDR3 DNA follows: TGCGCCACCTGGGGACGCCAGTACTTC.

The chain employs TRBV5-4 and TRBJ2-3, with D maybe TRBD2 (6 bases). From germline, CDR1 is SGHNT and CDR2 YYREEE (reference sequence). This CDR3 is built from 15 residues. V was clipped by 5 bases and J by 6 bases, with 19 bases between them. CDR3 region: CASSRDLTDRDTQYF. CDR3 in DNA: TGTGCCAGCAGTCGGGACTTGACAGATAGGGATACGCAGTATTTT.

The chain links TRBV2 to TRBJ2-3; D uncertain. The CDR3 spans 14 residues. Germline CDR1 SNHLY, CDR2 FYNNEI. V lost 6 bases to trimming and J lost 5 bases, with 15 bases between them. The CDR3 nucleotides are TGTGCCAGCAGCCTACTTCCCGCCCGAGATACGCAGTATTTT. Its translation is CASSLLPARDTQYF.

Details on this clone: Other nucleotide sequences from this sample produce the same CDR3. The chain joins TRBV28 to TRBJ1-1; 7 bases agree with TRBD1. Germline loops: CDR1 MDHEN, CDR2 SYDVKM. The CDR3 covers 14 residues. The J segment lost 3 bases and the V segment lost 2 bases, leaving 3 bases of the junction unmatched. The CDR3 here is CASSLRGGDTEAFF. As DNA, the CDR3 is TGTGCCAGCAGTTTAAGAGGGGGCGACACTGAAGCTTTCTTT.

The rearrangement joins TRBV19 to TRBJ1-3; no reliable D call. CDR1 and CDR2 from the germline V gene are LNHDA and SQIVND (reference sequence). CDR3 size: 15 residues. Trimming took off 3 bases at V and 3 bases at J, with 12 bases between the two ends. The CDR3 bases are TGTGCCAGTAGTATGAGCCGGCCAGTTGGAAACACCATATATTTT. Residues: CASSMSRPVGNTIYF.

The rearrangement joins TRBV4-1 to TRBJ2-1; a weak D match, TRBD2 (6 bases). This CDR3 is built from 13 residues. Germline V CDR1 and CDR2: MGHRA, YSYEKL. V lost 1 base to trimming and J lost 9 bases, with 10 bases between them. CDR3 coding DNA: TGCGCCAGCAGCCAAGGAGGAGGGATTGAGCAGTTCTTC. Translating it yields CASSQGGGIEQFF.

This chain uses TRBV18 with TRBJ1-2, with 11 nucleotides matching TRBD1. CDR1 is KGHSH and CDR2 is LQKENI in the germline V gene. The J segment lost 3 bases and the V segment lost 3 bases, leaving 3 bases of the junction unmatched. The CDR3 sequence is 15 residues long. CDR3 loop: CASSPRDRGDYGYTF. For the CDR3, the DNA is TGTGCCAGCTCACCCCGGGACAGGGGGGACTATGGCTACACCTTC.

The chain couples TRBV4-1 to TRBJ1-4; no firm D call. The CDR3 totals 16 residues. Trimming removed 1 base from V and 0 bases from J, with 9 bases in between. Germline V CDR1 and CDR2: MGHRA, YSYEKL. CDR3: CASSQGTVATNEKLFF. In nucleotides, the CDR3 is TGCGCCAGCAGCCAAGGGACGGTCGCAACTAATGAAAAACTGTTTTTT.

About this clone itself: This CDR3 is also generated by other DNA sequences in the sample. The gene calls are TRBV6-6 and TRBJ2-2; D is ambiguous. V was cut by 3 bases and J by 0 bases, with 11 bases left in between. The CDR3 is 16 amino acids. CDR1 and CDR2 (germline): MNHNY, SVGAGI (reference sequence). CDR3 region: CASSYGVNANTGELFF. DNA for the CDR3: TGTGCCAGCAGTTATGGGGTTAACGCGAACACCGGGGAGCTGTTTTTT.

The J gene is TRBJ2-7, the V gene TRBV28, with TRBD1 identical over 7 bases. V trimming: 6 bases; J trimming: 1 base; junction bases outside the gene matches: 6. Looked up from germline, CDR1 is MDHEN and CDR2 is SYDVKM. CDR3 size: 14 residues. The CDR3 region is CASRGGAQSYEQYF. The CDR3 DNA is TGTGCCAGCAGAGGGGGCGCCCAGTCCTACGAGCAGTACTTC. Using reference TRBV28 and TRBJ2-7 for the parts outside the CDR3, the full variable domain is DVKVTQSSRYLVKRTGEKVFLECVQDMDHENMFWYRQDPGLGLRLIYFSYDVKMKEKGDIPEGYSVSREKKERFSLILESASTNQTSMYLCASRGGAQSYEQYFGPGTRLTVT.

This clone came up once. This sequence joins TRBV6-6 and TRBJ2-7, with unresolved D. CDR1 and CDR2 from the germline V gene are MNHNY and SVGAGI (reference sequence). This CDR3 spans 13 amino acids. V was shortened by 5 bases and J by 9 bases, with 17 bases between the two germline ends. In DNA, the CDR3 is TGTGCCAGCAGTGCTTCATCCCAAGGGTGGCAGTACTTC. As protein: CASSASSQGWQYF.

The V call is TRBV6-5, the J call TRBJ2-7; 8 bases are shared with TRBD1. Per the germline V gene, CDR1 is MNHEY and CDR2 is SVGAGI. Germline trimming cut 4 bases from V and 1 base from J; bases unmatched to any gene: 9. This CDR3 region has 16 residues. CDR3 protein: CASSFSAGGTSYEQYF. CDR3 nucleotides: TGTGCCAGCAGTTTTTCCGCAGGGGGCACATCCTACGAGCAGTACTTC.

CDR3 DNA sequence: TGCGCCAGCAGCTTGCCGACAGCCAAAAGGAGGATCCCTGAAGCTTTCTTT. Protein: CASSLPTAKRRIPEAFF. The chain carries TRBV5-1 and TRBJ1-1; the D gene is possibly TRBD1 (5 bases). Trimming left V 1 base short and J 6 bases short, with 22 bases between. The germline V gene has CDR1 SGHRS and CDR2 YFSETQ. The CDR3 is made up of 17 amino acids.

The chain couples TRBV28 to TRBJ2-1; D assignment may be TRBD1 or TRBD2 (5 bases each). Germline-derived CDR1 and CDR2 are MDHEN and SYDVKM. Trimming shortened V by 6 bases and J by 4 bases, and 16 bases separated the two germline ends. The CDR3 consists of 15 residues. Here the CDR3 DNA reads TGTGCCAGCAGCTCCCATTCGGGGCAGTACAATGAGCAGTTCTTC. Translating gives CASSSHSGQYNEQFF.

The rearrangement joins TRBV18 to TRBJ2-7; no firm D call. V was trimmed by 3 bases and J by 3 bases, leaving 12 bases between them. CDR3 length equals 14 residues. Germline CDR1 is KGHSH and CDR2 is LQKENI. DNA for the CDR3: TGTGCCAGCTCACCTTTAGGGCAAGGCTACGAGCAGTACTTC. This codes for CASSPLGQGYEQYF.

The V call is TRBV6-5, the J call TRBJ2-3; weak D call: TRBD1 (6 bases). The CDR3 is 15 amino acids. Germline loops: CDR1 MNHEY, CDR2 SVGAGI. The V end was cut by 5 bases, the J end by 2 bases, with 14 bases between. DNA for the CDR3: TGTGCCAGCAGTCACACGGACAGAGCCACAGATACGCAGTATTTT. Protein sequence: CASSHTDRATDTQYF.

A single count supports this clone. The chain joins TRBV6-5 to TRBJ2-1; D is unresolved. The CDR3 is made up of 11 amino acids. V lost 7 bases and J lost 8, with 9 bases in between. From germline, CDR1 is MNHEY and CDR2 SVGAGI. CDR3 bases: TGTGCCAGCACTACAAGGGATGAGCAGTTCTTC. It specifies CASTTRDEQFF.

This chain joins TRBV11-3 and TRBJ1-4; TRBD1 agrees at 7 bases. V shed 6 bases and J 10 bases; nucleotides not matched to a gene: 17. The CDR3 runs 16 residues. Germline V gives CDR1 SGHNT, CDR2 YENEEA. CDR3 amino acids: CASSSRDRKRSVKLFF. In DNA, the CDR3 is TGTGCCAGCAGTAGTCGGGACAGAAAACGGAGTGTAAAACTGTTTTTT. Together with reference TRBV11-3 and TRBJ1-4, the CDR3 gives the full variable domain: EAGVVQSPRYKIIEKKQPVAFWCNPISGHNTLYWYLQNLGQGPELLIRYENEEAVDDSQLPKDRFSAERLKGVDSTLKIQPAELGDSAVYLCASSSRDRKRSVKLFFGSGTQLSVL.

This chain connects TRBV19 to TRBJ2-4; D unclear. Trimming took 4 bases from V and 5 from J, leaving 15 bases between them. The CDR3 extends over 15 amino acids. Germline-derived CDR1 and CDR2 are LNHDA and SQIVND (reference sequence). CDR3 loop: CASSKERHQENIQYF. The CDR3 DNA reads TGTGCCAGTAGTAAGGAGAGACACCAAGAAAACATTCAGTACTTC.